This entry lists 18 T cell receptor beta chains sequenced from one sample in a study of blood T cells in healthy people across ages. A second PCR of roughly 7 to 11 cycles used a sample-barcoded 5' primer and a J-beta primer mix. TCRdb recomputed calls from the 5' RACE reads with MiXCR, one row per CDR3 protein. Here the sample spans about 1.7 million distinct CDR3 sequences, about 28% being singletons. Sequencing used blood. The receptors here all came from a young woman in good health.

The sample holds a few counts of this clonotype. The chain joins TRBV7-9 to TRBJ2-5; tentative D call: TRBD1 (6 bases). With 5 bases removed from V and 1 base from J, the gap between germline ends came to 11 bases. Germline CDR1 is SEHNR and CDR2 is FQNEAQ (reference sequence). This CDR3 comprises 14 residues. The CDR3 protein is CASSPGASQETQYF. Written as DNA, the CDR3 is TGTGCCAGCAGCCCAGGGGCATCCCAAGAGACCCAGTACTTC.

This clonotype has only a few counts. This chain connects TRBV9 to TRBJ2-5; TRBD1 aligns across 8 bases. This CDR3 comprises 14 residues. Germline-derived CDR1 and CDR2 are SGDLS and YYNGEE. J gave up 5 bases and V 3 bases, and 6 bases lay outside the gene matches. CDR3 DNA: TGTGCCAGCAGCGCTTTGACAGGGGCGGAGACCCAGTACTTC. It translates to CASSALTGAETQYF.

The rearrangement uses TRBV30 and TRBJ1-4; the D is unclear. From germline, CDR1 is GTSNPN and CDR2 SVGIG (reference sequence). The CDR3 sequence is 16 residues long. V lost 4 bases, J lost 1 base, and 16 bases lay in between. CDR3 DNA: TGTGCCTGGACTAGACCGCCTGGGGAAACTAATGAAAAACTGTTTTTT. Translation gives CAWTRPPGETNEKLFF.

Note on this clonotype: This may come from a read error, since a much larger clone is one base off. Here the CDR3 omits its conserved ending phenylalanine or tryptophan, so a read error is the likely source. The V call is TRBV9, the J call TRBJ1-6; no firm D call. The CDR3 spans 12 residues. The V and J ends lost 4 bases and 7 bases respectively, with 6 bases between them. CDR1 and CDR2 (germline): SGDLS, YYNGEE. CDR3: CASSNPNSPLHV. The CDR3 DNA follows: TGTGCCAGCAGCAACCCCAATTCACCCCTCCACGTT.

This clonotype was recorded a few times. The chain links TRBV20-1 to TRBJ2-5; D perhaps matches TRBD2 (7 bases). CDR1 is DFQATT and CDR2 is SNEGSKA in the germline V gene (reference sequence). CDR3 length: 13 amino acids. Between the trimmed V and J ends, which lost 2 bases and 3 bases, there was a span of 10 bases. CDR3 sequence (DNA): TGCAGTGCTAGAAGGGGGACTAAAGAGACCCAGTACTTC. This encodes CSARRGTKETQYF.

As DNA, the CDR3 is TGCAGTGCTAGAGGAGCTGGACTAGCGGGGGAAGAGACCCAGTACTTC. Its translation is CSARGAGLAGEETQYF. The chain employs TRBV20-1 and TRBJ2-5; 13 bases agree with TRBD2. V lost 1 base and J lost 3; bases outside the gene matches: 5. The CDR3 has 16 amino acids. Germline-derived CDR1 and CDR2 are DFQATT and SNEGSKA (reference sequence).

The chain combines TRBV11-2 with TRBJ2-3, with 11 positions matching TRBD2. V shed 5 bases and J 3 bases; nucleotides not matched to a gene: 4. Germline loops: CDR1 SGHAT, CDR2 FQNNGV. CDR3 size: 15 residues. CDR3 loop: CASSAASGGTDTQYF. The CDR3 nucleotides read TGTGCCAGCAGCGCAGCTAGCGGGGGGACAGATACGCAGTATTTT.

The chain is built from TRBV4-1 and TRBJ1-3; no firm D call. Germline V lookup: CDR1 MGHRA, CDR2 YSYEKL. V dropped 2 bases and J dropped 0 bases, with 8 bases sitting between them. The CDR3 has 15 amino acids. The CDR3 DNA reads as TGCGCCAGCAGCCAACGCTTGAACTCTGGAAACACCATATATTTT. Encoded protein: CASSQRLNSGNTIYF.

V usage is TRBV5-1 and J usage is TRBJ2-3; D is unclear. The CDR3 sequence is 16 residues long. CDR1 is SGHRS and CDR2 is YFSETQ in the germline V gene. Trimming removed 0 bases from V and 2 bases from J, with 13 bases in between. CDR3 bases: TGCGCCAGCAGCTTGGTCGGGCCAAGCTTCACAGATACGCAGTATTTT. Translating it yields CASSLVGPSFTDTQYF.

The rearrangement uses TRBV18 and TRBJ2-5; D is perhaps TRBD2 (5 bases). V was shortened by 7 bases and J by 6 bases, with 12 bases between the two germline ends. CDR1 KGHSH and CDR2 LQKENI come from the germline V gene. CDR3 length: 12 residues. Written as DNA, the CDR3 is TGTGCCAGCTTACCCGGAGGTCAGACCCAGTACTTC. Amino acids: CASLPGGQTQYF.

This clonotype occurred a few times. The chain links TRBV15 to TRBJ2-1; 8 bases map to TRBD2. The CDR3 is 15 amino acids. Trimming at V came to 8 bases and at J to 8 bases, leaving 14 bases not matched to a gene. Germline assignment: CDR1 LNHNV and CDR2 YYDKDF (reference sequence). The CDR3 region has the DNA TGTGCCACCGGACCTCGGACTAGCCTTTTCTATGAGCAGTTCTTC. Protein: CATGPRTSLFYEQFF.

CDR3 sequence (DNA): TGCGCCAGCAGCCAAGAAGGACGACCAGCGGGGCGCACAGATACGCAGTATTTT. Its protein product is CASSQEGRPAGRTDTQYF. The chain recombines TRBV4-1 with TRBJ2-3; TRBD2 matches 7 bases. V lost 0 bases to trimming and J lost 1 base; unmatched junction nucleotides: 10. Germline lookup yields CDR1 MGHRA and CDR2 YSYEKL. The CDR3 is 18 residues long.

J is TRBJ2-3 and V is TRBV28; the D is unclear. CDR3 size: 15 residues. V shed 10 bases and J shed 1 base, with 18 bases lying between them. Germline V gene lookup returns CDR1 MDHEN and CDR2 SYDVKM. The CDR3 loop reads CATHMAGLGTDTQYF. The CDR3 DNA sequence: TGTGCCACCCATATGGCAGGCCTTGGCACAGATACGCAGTATTTT.

In the case of this clonotype: This may stem from a read error, because a much larger clone lies one nucleotide away. The CDR3 DNA follows: TGTGCCACCTGCCAAGGGACCCCTAGCTACGAGCAGTACTTC. This gives the protein CATCQGTPSYEQYF. The chain combines TRBV15 with TRBJ2-4; D tentatively fits TRBD1 or TRBD2 (5 bases each). The DNA end is more similar to TRBJ2-7, so the J call may be wrong. This CDR3 spans 14 amino acids. Germline CDR1 LNHNV, CDR2 YYDKDF (reference sequence).

The V call is TRBV29-1, the J call TRBJ2-2; 7 nucleotides match TRBD2. V lost 2 bases, J lost 1 base, and 7 bases stayed unmatched. Germline V gene sequence: CDR1 SQVTM, CDR2 ANQGSEA. The length of the CDR3 is 16 residues. The CDR3 DNA is TGCAGCGTTGAATCTTTGCGGGGGAGGAACACCGGGGAGCTGTTTTTT. Encoded protein: CSVESLRGRNTGELFF.

The chain is built from TRBV6-5 and TRBJ2-3; 8 bases are a match to TRBD2. V was clipped by 9 bases and J by 3 bases; unmatched bases: 8. Looked up from germline, CDR1 is MNHEY and CDR2 is SVGAGI. CDR3 length equals 14 residues. The CDR3 loop is CASSLAEGTDTQYF. The CDR3 coding sequence is TGTGCCAGTTCACTAGCGGAGGGGACAGATACGCAGTATTTT.

The chain joins TRBV28 to TRBJ2-1, with 8 bases that match TRBD2. With V trimmed by 6 bases and J by 0 bases, 7 bases remained unmatched. The CDR3 contains 16 residues. The germline V gene encodes CDR1 MDHEN and CDR2 SYDVKM. The CDR3 loop reads CASRTGGAGSYNEQFF. In nucleotides, the CDR3 is TGTGCCAGCAGGACCGGGGGGGCCGGCTCCTACAATGAGCAGTTCTTC.

The chain uses TRBV18 and TRBJ2-1; 8 nucleotides match TRBD2. With V trimmed by 0 bases and J by 10 bases, 8 bases remained unmatched. This CDR3 region has 15 residues. CDR1 is KGHSH, CDR2 LQKENI, per germline. CDR3 region: CASSPPAVAGYEQFF. The CDR3 coding sequence is TGTGCCAGCTCACCACCGGCGGTAGCGGGGTACGAGCAGTTCTTC.